These 25 T cell receptor beta chains came from one sample sequenced in a study of post-analysis software for immune sequencing data. Study results and limitations: Controls showed lower frequencies than patients for roughly 5 TRBV segments, and TRBV5-6, TRBV5-1 and TRBV20-1 were among these.

Libraries were made from TCR beta cDNA, and they carried unique molecular identifiers. TCRdb analysed the PCR reads with MiXCR anew, one entry per CDR3 protein. There are hundreds of thousands of distinct CDR3 sequences in the sample; 25% to 30% occur only once, and around 0.56% lies in the top ten. No antigens are known for them. The sample consisted of blood. Receptor source: a girl between 10 and 17 years old with multiple sclerosis.

This clonotype was observed once. The V gene is TRBV6-5, the J gene TRBJ2-1; 9 bases fit TRBD2. The V segment lost 0 bases and the J segment 3 bases; nucleotides outside the gene matches: 6. The V gene's germline CDR1 is MNHEY and CDR2 SVGAGI. The CDR3 contains 17 residues. CDR3 residues: CASSYSSLAGIYNEQFF. The CDR3 region has the DNA TGTGCCAGCAGTTACTCGAGTCTAGCGGGGATCTACAATGAGCAGTTCTTC.

The V call is TRBV7-9, the J call TRBJ1-5, with 10 bases aligning to TRBD1. Per germline, CDR1 SEHNR and CDR2 FQNEAQ (reference sequence). V trimming: 5 bases; J trimming: 3 bases; junction bases outside the gene matches: 4. The CDR3 spans 15 residues. CDR3 nucleotide sequence: TGTGCCAGCAGCAGACAGGGGGCGACCAATCAGCCCCAGCATTTT. Translation: CASSRQGATNQPQHF.

The chain is built from TRBV5-1 and TRBJ2-1; tentatively, D is TRBD1 (6 bases). V was trimmed by 1 base and J by 10 bases, leaving 15 bases between them. The CDR3 loop spans 14 amino acids. CDR1 is SGHRS and CDR2 is YFSETQ in the germline V gene. The DNA of the CDR3 is TGCGCCAGCAGCTTGAGGGACAAACATTTAGAGCAGTTCTTC. Residues: CASSLRDKHLEQFF.

In its sample, this clonotype was seen a few times. CDR3 DNA: TGTGCCAGCAGCTTAGTGCGGGAAAATGGCTACACCTTC. Translated, it gives CASSLVRENGYTF. The chain joins TRBV7-9 to TRBJ1-2, with unresolved D. Germline assignment: CDR1 SEHNR and CDR2 FQNEAQ (reference sequence). This CDR3 region has 13 residues. V lost 1 base to trimming and J lost 6 bases, with 9 bases between them.

This clonotype was seen a few times. This chain uses TRBV20-1 with TRBJ1-2; 8 bases are shared with TRBD1. Germline CDR1 DFQATT, CDR2 SNEGSKA (reference sequence). V dropped 5 bases and J dropped 13; count of bases not matched to a gene: 12. The CDR3 spans 12 residues. CDR3 in amino acids: CSASTDRESSTF. The CDR3 nucleotides are TGCAGTGCTTCTACGGACAGGGAATCCTCCACCTTC.

The chain recombines TRBV11-2 with TRBJ2-1, with D tentatively TRBD1 (5 bases). V was trimmed by 9 bases and J by 8 bases, leaving 17 bases between them. The CDR3 contains 13 residues. CDR1 is SGHAT and CDR2 is FQNNGV in the germline V gene. CDR3 protein: CASRGMGFHEQFF. CDR3 DNA sequence: TGTGCCAGTAGGGGCATGGGGTTCCATGAGCAGTTCTTC.

Comment on this clonotype: One end of the junction does not line up with germline, which may come from a read error. J is TRBJ2-1 and V is TRBV19; unclear D gene. The CDR3 contains 13 residues. Germline CDR1 reads LNHDA; CDR2 reads SQIVND (reference sequence). The CDR3 is CTRSIFSRAEQFF. CDR3 sequence (DNA): TGTACCAGGAGTATTTTCTCGCGTGCTGAGCAGTTCTTC.

The CDR3 sequence: CAISDGRTNQPQHF. The CDR3 nucleotides read TGTGCCATCAGTGACGGCAGGACGAATCAGCCCCAGCATTTT. The rearrangement links TRBV10-3 to TRBJ1-5, with D hard to call. The V gene's germline CDR1 is ENHRY and CDR2 SYGVKD. The V end was cut by 3 bases, the J end by 4 bases, with 10 bases between. CDR3 length equals 14 residues.

The genes are TRBV11-3 and TRBJ1-1, with D uncertain. CDR1 and CDR2 from the germline V gene are SGHNT and YENEEA. V lost 0 bases and J lost 1, with 12 bases in between. This CDR3 has 16 amino acids. Written as DNA, the CDR3 is TGTGCCAGCAGCTTAGATATTATAGACAAGAACACTGAAGCTTTCTTT. Translation: CASSLDIIDKNTEAFF.

The gene calls are TRBV5-1 and TRBJ2-1, with 9 nucleotides matching TRBD2. The germline V gene encodes CDR1 SGHRS and CDR2 YFSETQ. The CDR3 extends over 21 amino acids. V was pared by 3 bases and J by 7 bases, with 26 bases of the junction left unmatched. The DNA of the CDR3 is TGCGCCAGCAGCTCGGACAGGATTCGGCTAGCGGGATTACTTCGTGGGAATGAGCAGTTCTTC. Translated, it gives CASSSDRIRLAGLLRGNEQFF.

To note about this clonotype: One junction end disagrees with the germline gene, perhaps due to a read error. The V gene is TRBV5-6, the J gene TRBJ2-1, with TRBD2 as a possible D gene (6 bases). Looked up from germline, CDR1 is SGHDT and CDR2 is YYEEEE. The CDR3 has 14 amino acids. In DNA form, the CDR3 reads TGTGCCAGCAGCTTGGCGGGGCGGATTGGGAGGCAGCTCTTC. This translates into CASSLAGRIGRQLF.

This clonotype was counted a few times. The rearrangement joins TRBV7-9 to TRBJ2-1; D might be TRBD2 (5 bases). The CDR3 runs to 17 residues. Germline-derived CDR1 and CDR2 are SEHNR and FQNEAQ (reference sequence). V gave up 2 bases and J gave up 2 bases, with 16 bases separating them. CDR3: CASSLLVVRGPYNEQFF. CDR3 DNA: TGTGCCAGCAGCTTACTTGTGGTCCGAGGGCCCTACAATGAGCAGTTCTTC.

This clonotype has at least ten counts. The J gene is TRBJ2-3, the V gene TRBV7-2, with TRBD2 identical over 9 bases. The germline gives CDR1 SGHTA, CDR2 FQGNSA. V gave up 5 bases and J gave up 0 bases; unmatched junction bases: 6. The CDR3 extends over 16 amino acids. The CDR3 spells CASSRRLAGSTDTQYF. CDR3 in DNA: TGTGCCAGCAGCAGACGGCTAGCGGGGAGCACAGATACGCAGTATTTT.

CDR3 nucleotide sequence: TGTGCCATCAGTGAATTAAGCACAAACTCCTACAATGAGCAGTTCTTC. Translated: CAISELSTNSYNEQFF. V and J are TRBV10-3 and TRBJ2-1; D gene ambiguous. There are 16 residues in the CDR3. Germline CDR1 reads ENHRY; CDR2 reads SYGVKD. V lost 3 bases and J lost 0, with 12 bases in between.

In its sample, this clonotype was seen a few times. The chain is built from TRBV5-1 and TRBJ2-7; either TRBD1 or TRBD2 may fit D (5 bases each). Germline assignment: CDR1 SGHRS and CDR2 YFSETQ. Trimming cost V 4 bases and J 2 bases, with 10 bases left between them. The CDR3 runs to 13 residues. CDR3 region: CASSREGAYEQYF. Here the CDR3 DNA reads TGCGCCAGCAGCCGGGAAGGGGCCTACGAGCAGTACTTC.

This clonotype was found many times. Relative to the germline gene, one junction end is altered; a read error may explain this. This rearrangement joins TRBV5-1 to TRBJ1-5; D gene unclear. Germline V gene sequence: CDR1 SGHRS, CDR2 YFSETQ. CDR3 length equals 13 residues. The CDR3 coding sequence is TGTGCCAGCAGTTCTGGAGCAAATCAGCCCCAGCATTTT. Protein: CASSSGANQPQHF.

This clonotype was counted between two and nine times. V gene TRBV6-6 combines with J gene TRBJ1-4, with 8 bases that match TRBD1. The germline CDR1 and CDR2 sequences are MNHNY and SVGAGI (reference sequence). J lost 0 bases, V lost 6 bases, and 3 bases had no gene match. CDR3 size: 15 residues. This CDR3 is CASSDRGATNEKLFF. CDR3 sequence (DNA): TGTGCCAGCAGCGACAGGGGAGCAACTAATGAAAAACTGTTTTTT.

This clonotype was observed many times. The V and J genes are TRBV10-3 and TRBJ2-5, with TRBD2 matching 7 bases. Germline CDR1 reads ENHRY; CDR2 reads SYGVKD. V was clipped by 4 bases and J by 6 bases; unmatched bases: 8. The CDR3 loop spans 14 amino acids. The CDR3 nucleotides are TGTGCCATCAGTGCTACTAGCGACCGAAAGACCCAGTACTTC. Amino acid sequence: CAISATSDRKTQYF.

This sequence joins TRBV6-2 or TRBV6-3 and TRBJ2-1; TRBD2 aligns across 10 bases. The CDR3 runs to 14 residues. The germline V gene has CDR1 MNHEY and CDR2 SVGEGT. V was pared by 8 bases and J by 5 bases, with 6 bases of the junction left unmatched. In DNA form, the CDR3 reads TGTGCCAGCGGTAGCGGGGGGCACAACAATGAGCAGTTCTTC. Encoded protein: CASGSGGHNNEQFF.

V usage is TRBV4-3 and J usage is TRBJ2-5; D could derive from TRBD1 or TRBD2 (5 bases each). CDR3 length equals 16 residues. Germline V gene data show CDR1 as LGHNA and CDR2 as YSLEER. V lost 5 bases to trimming and J lost 1 base, with 17 bases between them. This CDR3 reads CASSTRDGASQETQYF. CDR3 sequence (DNA): TGCGCCAGCAGCACCCGGGACGGAGCCTCCCAAGAGACCCAGTACTTC.

The chain carries TRBV7-2 and TRBJ2-4; TRBD2 matches 9 bases. Germline V CDR1 and CDR2: SGHTA, FQGNSA. V lost 10 bases, J lost 3 bases, and 13 bases stayed unmatched. The CDR3 runs 16 residues. CDR3 sequence: CAIVIGGRAGKNIQYF. Written as DNA, the CDR3 is TGTGCCATAGTGATCGGCGGGAGGGCTGGCAAAAACATTCAGTACTTC.

This clonotype came up a few times. This chain uses TRBV12-3 or TRBV12-4 with TRBJ1-5; D may be TRBD1 (5 bases). The CDR3 spans 14 residues. V gave up 6 bases and J gave up 2 bases, with 11 bases separating them. In DNA, the CDR3 is TGTGCCAGCAGATCGTCCAGGGGCAATCAGCCCCAGCATTTT. Protein: CASRSSRGNQPQHF.

This clonotype was recorded many times. The chain combines TRBV7-2 with TRBJ2-1; 9 bases map to TRBD1. Germline V gives CDR1 SGHTA, CDR2 FQGNSA. V gave up 4 bases and J gave up 9 bases; unmatched junction bases: 19. The CDR3 length is 18 residues. The CDR3 DNA follows: TGTGCCAGCAGCTCCCGTTTCAGGGGGACAGGGAGTTTGGCTGAGCAGTTCTTC. It yields the protein CASSSRFRGTGSLAEQFF.

A note on this clonotype: A much larger clone differs from this one at a single base, so this may be a read error. The gene calls are TRBV10-3 and TRBJ2-1, with 9 bases that match TRBD1. Germline V lookup: CDR1 ENHRY, CDR2 SYGVKD. This CDR3 has 15 amino acids. V lost 10 bases, J lost 4 bases, and 11 bases stayed unmatched. The CDR3, as DNA: TGTGCCACCTACCTCGGGACAGGGAAGTACAATGAGCAGTTCTTC. Translated: CATYLGTGKYNEQFF.

The J gene is TRBJ2-3, the V gene TRBV29-1, with a tentative D call TRBD2 (6 bases). The germline V gene has CDR1 SQVTM and CDR2 ANQGSEA. This CDR3 is built from 15 residues. Trimming removed 4 bases from V and 1 base from J, with 15 bases in between. The CDR3 region is CSVAMGGRGTDTQYF. The CDR3 bases are TGCAGCGTTGCAATGGGGGGTCGTGGCACAGATACGCAGTATTTT.